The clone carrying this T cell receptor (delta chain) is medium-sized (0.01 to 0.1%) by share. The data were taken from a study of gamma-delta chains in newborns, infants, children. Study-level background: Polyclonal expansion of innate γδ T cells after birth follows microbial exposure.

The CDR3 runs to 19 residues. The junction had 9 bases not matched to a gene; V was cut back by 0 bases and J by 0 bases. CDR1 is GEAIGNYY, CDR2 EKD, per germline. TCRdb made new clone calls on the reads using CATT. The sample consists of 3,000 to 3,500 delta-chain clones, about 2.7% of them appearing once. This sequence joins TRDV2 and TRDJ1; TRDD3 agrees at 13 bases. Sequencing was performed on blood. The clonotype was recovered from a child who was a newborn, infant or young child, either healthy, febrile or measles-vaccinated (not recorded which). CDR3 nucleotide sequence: TGTGCCTGTGACACCGTCGGTACTGGGGGATACGAGAACACCGATAAACTCATCTTT. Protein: CACDTVGTGGYENTDKLIF.